This TCR beta chain was captured by sequencing in a study of T-cell reconstitution after alpha-beta-depleted transplantation in children. The V gene's germline CDR1 is MNHEY and CDR2 SMNVEV (reference sequence). Trimming took off 5 bases at V and 7 bases at J, with 12 bases between the two ends. The CDR3 is 13 residues long. Unique molecular identifiers were used to barcode this TCRbeta library. Each CDR3 protein is one row after TCRdb ran MiXCR on the PCR reads. The data hold about 460,000 distinct CDR3 sequences, with about 12% observed a single time. This clonotype occurred a few times. The sequences come from PBMCs from the stem cell graft donor, collected from the stem cell graft. V is TRBV27 and J is TRBJ1-5; TRBD1 might be the D (6 bases). This TCR came from a human donor who donated a stem cell graft to a child with combined immunodeficiency. DNA for the CDR3: TGTGCCAGCAGTGTCAGGGGTCGGCAGCCCCAGCATTTT. Translating it yields CASSVRGRQPQHF.